What follows is one T cell receptor (beta chain) and its context. The antigen is unknown. These data are taken from a study of cytomegalovirus exposure and HLA in healthy donors. The study's findings and limits: The listing of roughly 160 TCR beta chains classed them as cytomegalovirus-associated. Confirmation was obtained in vitro that a few CMV-associated chains are specific for CMV antigens. According to a subsequent analysis, TCR clusters identified in the first cohort showed a tendency to co-occur across the approximately 130 validation repertoires. Published work reported that the classifier diagnosed cytomegalovirus status with high specificity and sensitivity.

J gave up 0 bases and V 6 bases, and 2 bases lay outside the gene matches. The CDR3 spans 14 residues. Germline assignment: CDR1 SNHLY and CDR2 FYNNEI. The data were produced by immunoSEQ multiplex PCR, yet TCRdb's version contains in-frame clones alone and is incomplete. The data show roughly 130,000 clones, 88% seen once. Material: PBMCs. The sequence was obtained from a man between 25 and 39 years old in good health and CMV-seronegative. The V gene is TRBV2, the J gene TRBJ1-3, with TRBD1 identical over 7 bases. DNA for the CDR3: TGTGCCAGCAGGACAGGGAGCTCTGGAAACACCATATATTTT. This sequence encodes CASRTGSSGNTIYF.